One and the same sample provided the 23 T cell receptor beta chains below, sequenced in a study of monozygotic twins with inflammatory bowel disease. TCRdb reprocessed the 5' RACE reads and keeps a single row for each CDR3 protein, giving no DNA. Here the sample table reports around 370,000 distinct CDR3 sequences. The sequencing sample was made of blood. The receptors shown here come from a human donor with ulcerative colitis or Crohn's disease, or a healthy co-twin of an affected twin (not recorded which).

The rearrangement links TRBV5-1 to TRBJ2-1. This CDR3 spans 15 amino acids. The germline gives CDR1 SGHRS, CDR2 YFSETQ. The CDR3 is CASSLGRQTYNEQFF.

The J gene is TRBJ1-5, the V gene TRBV12-3 or TRBV12-4; TCRdb's D gene call, TRBD1, goes unchecked for lack of DNA. This CDR3 has 15 amino acids. The CDR3 spells CASRNRAFSNQPQHF.

V usage is TRBV27 and J usage is TRBJ2-5; TCRdb picks TRBD1, but there is no DNA to check that call. This CDR3 has 12 amino acids. From germline, CDR1 is MNHEY and CDR2 SMNVEV (reference sequence). The CDR3 region is CAPGRAGETQYF.

The chain employs TRBV5-1 and TRBJ2-7; TCRdb names TRBD1, which stays unverified in the absence of DNA. Germline CDR1 and CDR2: SGHRS and YFSETQ. This CDR3 is built from 15 residues. The CDR3 protein is CASSLLGGGSYEQYF.

The J gene is TRBJ2-2, the V gene TRBV5-4; the D gene TCRdb calls, TRBD1, cannot be checked with no DNA. The germline V gene has CDR1 SGHNT and CDR2 YYREEE (reference sequence). The CDR3 is 19 amino acids. CDR3 region: CASSVSLPGGFSNTGELFF.

V usage is TRBV29-1 and J usage is TRBJ1-3; TCRdb picks TRBD1, but there is no DNA to check that call. The CDR3 extends over 14 amino acids. Per germline, CDR1 SQVTM and CDR2 ANQGSEA. This CDR3 reads CSVQDRVTRNTIYF.

The J gene is TRBJ2-2, the V gene TRBV7-3; the TCRdb D gene call, TRBD2, has no DNA to confirm it. Germline loops: CDR1 SGHTA, CDR2 FQGTGA. The CDR3 sequence is 17 residues long. The CDR3 protein is CASSSSLLAGESGELFF.

This chain links TRBV12-3 or TRBV12-4 with TRBJ1-6; absent DNA, TCRdb's TRBD1 call cannot be checked. CDR3 length: 15 amino acids. CDR3 region: CASRLQGGYNSPLHF.

The genes are TRBV20-1 and TRBJ2-2; there is no DNA to check the TCRdb D call of TRBD1. Germline V CDR1 and CDR2: DFQATT, SNEGSKA (reference sequence). The CDR3 contains 14 residues. CDR3 sequence: CSGTGQGVPGELFF.

V usage is TRBV7-2 and J usage is TRBJ2-3; TCRdb's D gene call, TRBD1, goes unchecked for lack of DNA. Germline CDR1 reads SGHTA; CDR2 reads FQGNSA. CDR3 length equals 14 residues. The chain's CDR3 is CASRPDRATDTQYF.

The chain is built from TRBV14 and TRBJ1-1. The CDR3 runs 14 residues. CDR1 is SGHDN and CDR2 is FVKESK in the germline V gene. The CDR3 sequence is CASSQELGWTEAFF.

The J gene is TRBJ1-2, the V gene TRBV2. CDR3 size: 15 residues. CDR1 SNHLY and CDR2 FYNNEI come from the germline V gene. This CDR3 reads CASSEGVSLFYGYTF. Drawing the rest from reference TRBV2 and TRBJ1-2, the complete variable domain is EPEVTQTPSHQVTQMGQEVILRCVPISNHLYFYWYRQILGQKVEFLVSFYNNEISEKSEIFDDQFSVERPDGSNFTLKIRSTKLEDSAMYFCASSEGVSLFYGYTFGSGTRLTVV.

The rearrangement uses TRBV4-2 and TRBJ2-5; as DNA is missing, the TRBD2 call by TCRdb cannot be tested. Per germline, CDR1 LGHNA and CDR2 YNFKEQ. There are 14 residues in the CDR3. The CDR3 sequence: CASKVAGPRGTQYF.

V is TRBV5-5 and J is TRBJ2-5. This CDR3 has 14 residues. Germline V gene sequence: CDR1 SGHKS, CDR2 YYEKEE (reference sequence). The CDR3 spells CASSSSTQGETQYF.

V is TRBV11-2 and J is TRBJ2-3; TCRdb picks TRBD1, but there is no DNA to check that call. The CDR3 is 15 residues long. Germline CDR1 reads SGHAT; CDR2 reads FQNNGV. The CDR3 here is CASNLRGRSTDTQYF.

V is TRBV4-3 and J is TRBJ1-3; lacking DNA, the TRBD1 call made by TCRdb goes unchecked. The CDR3 spans 16 residues. Looked up from germline, CDR1 is LGHNA and CDR2 is YSLEER. CDR3 residues: CASSQMDRGPGNTIYF.

The chain couples TRBV5-1 to TRBJ1-5. The CDR3 spans 13 residues. The V gene's germline CDR1 is SGHRS and CDR2 YFSETQ. CDR3 sequence reads: CASSLFIDQPQHF.

J is TRBJ2-1 and V is TRBV6-1; without DNA, the TCRdb call of TRBD1 cannot be checked. Germline V gives CDR1 MNHNS, CDR2 SASEGT. The CDR3 sequence is 14 residues long. CDR3: CASSRDRGVNEQFF.

The J gene is TRBJ2-3, the V gene TRBV20-1; there is no DNA to check the TCRdb D call of TRBD1. Germline CDR1 and CDR2: DFQATT and SNEGSKA (reference sequence). The CDR3 has 15 residues. CDR3 sequence reads: CSAPRGGGLADTQYF.

This chain uses TRBV7-9 with TRBJ2-7; TCRdb's D gene call, TRBD1, goes unchecked for lack of DNA. CDR3 size: 17 residues. The germline gives CDR1 SEHNR, CDR2 FQNEAQ (reference sequence). The CDR3 sequence: CASSLARWGSGSYEQYF.

The CDR3 reads CASGLGQSPYNEQFF. The genes are TRBV12-5 and TRBJ2-1; TCRdb returns TRBD2, unconfirmable since there is no DNA. This CDR3 contains 15 residues. Germline V lookup: CDR1 LGHNT, CDR2 FRNRAP.

This sequence joins TRBV9 and TRBJ1-1; TCRdb calls TRBD1, which cannot be checked without DNA. CDR3 size: 13 residues. Per germline, CDR1 SGDLS and CDR2 YYNGEE. The CDR3 protein is CARRTGGHTEAFF.

The chain joins TRBV5-1 to TRBJ2-2; TCRdb returns TRBD1, unconfirmable since there is no DNA. Germline V gene sequence: CDR1 SGHRS, CDR2 YFSETQ. This CDR3 region has 15 residues. The CDR3 region is CASSFQGGGTGELFF.